Sequencing of this T cell receptor (beta chain) was carried out in a study of neurological immune-mediated disorders. Germline loops: CDR1 KGHDR, CDR2 SFDVKD. V shed 4 bases and J 0 bases; nucleotides not matched to a gene: 6. The CDR3 totals 19 residues. This clonotype was seen ten or more times. The unsorted libraries were produced from 2 million PBMCs held at -80 C. In TCRdb, the 5' RACE reads were re-called with MiXCR into one record per CDR3 protein. The profile covers approximately 26,000 distinct CDR3 sequences, with 2% to 3% appearing a single time and 2.3% taken by the ten largest. This sequence joins TRBV24-1 and TRBJ2-1; 15 nucleotides agree with TRBD2. This clonotype was obtained from a woman in her fifties or sixties with multiple sclerosis. The sequencing sample was made of PBMCs. As DNA, the CDR3 is TGTGCCACCAGTGACCCGGGACTAGCGGGAGGACCCTCCTACAATGAGCAGTTCTTC. Translating it yields CATSDPGLAGGPSYNEQFF.